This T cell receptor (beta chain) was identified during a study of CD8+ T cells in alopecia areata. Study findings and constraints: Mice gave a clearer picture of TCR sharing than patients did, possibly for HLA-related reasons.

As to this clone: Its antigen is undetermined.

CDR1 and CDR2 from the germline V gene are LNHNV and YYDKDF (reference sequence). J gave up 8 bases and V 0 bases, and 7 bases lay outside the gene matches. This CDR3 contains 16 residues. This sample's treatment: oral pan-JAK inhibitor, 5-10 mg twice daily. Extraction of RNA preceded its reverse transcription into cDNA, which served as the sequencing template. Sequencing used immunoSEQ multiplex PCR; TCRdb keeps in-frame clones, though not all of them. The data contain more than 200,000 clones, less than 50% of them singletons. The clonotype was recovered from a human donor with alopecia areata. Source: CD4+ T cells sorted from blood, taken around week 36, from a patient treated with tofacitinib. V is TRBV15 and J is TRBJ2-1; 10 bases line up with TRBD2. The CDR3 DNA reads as TGTGCCACCAGCAGAGAACGGCTAGCGGGAGCCGATGAGCAGTTCTTC. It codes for CATSRERLAGADEQFF.